A selection of T cell receptor beta chains follows, all from one sample in a study of T-cell reconstitution after alpha-beta-depleted transplantation in children. TCRdb independently ran MiXCR on the PCR reads; one entry per CDR3 protein. The sample has some 530,000 distinct CDR3 sequences, 12% seen once. The material was PBMCs from the stem cell graft donor, obtained from the stem cell graft. Receptor source: a human donor who donated a stem cell graft to a child with combined immunodeficiency. Each CDR3 is given with its conserved first and last residue. D genes are given only for firm matches. The listing skips clone size in some rows; elsewhere it reads once, few, many or a size class.

TRBV7-9,14,TRBJ1-1,NA,NA,CASSALQGNTEAFF,TGTGCCAGCAGCGCCCTACAGGGGAACACTGAAGCTTTCTTT
TRBV7-2,16,TRBJ1-1,NA,NA,CASSLKGETMNTEAFF,TGTGCCAGCAGCTTAAAAGGAGAGACGATGAACACTGAAGCTTTCTTT
TRBV15,15,TRBJ2-7,TRBD1,NA,CATSGPRDSSYEQYF,TGTGCCACCAGCGGGCCCCGGGACAGCTCCTACGAGCAGTACTTC
TRBV6-2/TRBV6-3,13,TRBJ1-2,NA,NA,CASSVRPLGGYTF,TGTGCCAGCAGTGTCCGCCCCCTTGGTGGCTACACCTTC
TRBV6-6,13,TRBJ2-2,NA,many,CASSFGTPGELFF,TGTGCCAGCAGTTTCGGGACACCCGGGGAGCTGTTTTTT
TRBV6-6,13,TRBJ1-1,NA,NA,CASTQRETTEAFF,TGTGCCAGCACCCAGAGGGAGACCACTGAAGCTTTCTTT
TRBV30,11,TRBJ2-7,NA,few,CAWTGNHEQYF,TGTGCCTGGACAGGGAACCACGAGCAGTACTTC
TRBV12-3/TRBV12-4,12,TRBJ2-7,TRBD1,NA,CASRPDRGEQYF,TGTGCCAGCAGGCCTGACAGGGGCGAGCAGTACTTC
TRBV4-3,16,TRBJ2-1,TRBD2,few,CASSQVGTSAFNEQFF,TGCGCCAGCAGCCAAGTAGGGACTAGCGCCTTCAATGAGCAGTTCTTC
TRBV4-3,17,TRBJ2-7,TRBD2,few,CASSQEGPSGGDYEQYF,TGCGCCAGCAGCCAAGAGGGCCCTAGCGGGGGGGACTACGAGCAGTACTTC
TRBV7-2,15,TRBJ1-5,NA,few,CASSLERDSNQPQHF,TGTGCCAGCAGCTTAGAGAGGGATAGCAATCAGCCCCAGCATTTT
TRBV18,16,TRBJ2-3,NA,few,CASSPPWEGATDTQYF,TGTGCCAGCTCACCACCATGGGAGGGGGCCACAGATACGCAGTATTTT
TRBV3-1,16,TRBJ1-2,TRBD1,once,CASSQALRGRDYGYTF,TGTGCCAGCAGCCAAGCGCTCAGGGGGCGGGACTATGGCTACACCTTC
TRBV15,16,TRBJ2-2,NA,few,CATSPYFGQNTGELFF,TGTGCCACCAGCCCCTACTTTGGACAAAACACCGGGGAGCTGTTTTTT
TRBV6-1,15,TRBJ1-6,NA,NA,CASSEYKGANSPLHF,TGTGCCAGCAGTGAGTATAAGGGTGCGAATTCACCCCTCCACTTT
TRBV7-2,16,TRBJ2-2,TRBD1,NA,CASSQRTGPRGGELFF,TGTGCCAGCAGCCAGAGGACAGGCCCACGGGGCGGGGAGCTGTTTTTT
TRBV2,17,TRBJ2-1,NA,many,CASSESLGEGSYNEQFF,TGTGCCAGCAGTGAATCCCTCGGAGAGGGGTCCTACAATGAGCAGTTCTTC
TRBV5-1,14,TRBJ1-1,NA,few,CASSLDSGNTEAFF,TGCGCCAGCAGCTTGGATTCCGGGAACACTGAAGCTTTCTTT
TRBV6-5,15,TRBJ1-1,NA,few,CASSISGPEATEAFF,TGTGCCAGCAGTATATCGGGCCCTGAGGCCACTGAAGCTTTCTTT
TRBV29-1,13,TRBJ1-2,NA,few,CSVETGNSYGYTF,TGCAGCGTTGAGACTGGGAACAGCTATGGCTACACCTTC
TRBV29-1,15,TRBJ2-1,TRBD1,few,CSVETGVRLWNEQFF,TGCAGCGTTGAGACAGGGGTCCGCTTGTGGAATGAGCAGTTCTTC
TRBV6-1,16,TRBJ2-7,TRBD2,few,CASSKLAGGPVNEQYF,TGTGCCAGCAGTAAACTAGCGGGGGGGCCGGTGAATGAGCAGTACTTC
TRBV12-3/TRBV12-4,14,TRBJ2-7,TRBD2,NA,CASSLLAGALEQYF,TGTGCCAGCAGTTTATTAGCGGGAGCCCTCGAGCAGTACTTC
TRBV18,14,TRBJ1-1,TRBD1,NA,CASSPLDREAEAFF,TGTGCCAGCTCACCTCTCGACAGGGAGGCTGAAGCTTTCTTT
TRBV6-4,15,TRBJ2-1,NA,many,CASSERAGDFNEQFF,TGTGCCAGCAGTGAAAGGGCAGGGGATTTCAATGAGCAGTTCTTC
TRBV15,12,TRBJ2-3,NA,few,CATSREGNTQYF,TGTGCCACCAGCAGAGAGGGAAATACGCAGTATTTT
TRBV12-3/TRBV12-4,13,TRBJ2-7,TRBD1,NA,CASSRDSIYEQYF,TGTGCCAGCAGCCGGGACAGCATCTACGAGCAGTACTTC
TRBV12-3/TRBV12-4,12,TRBJ1-4,NA,few,CASRRGGEKLFF,TGTGCCAGCCGGCGGGGAGGGGAAAAACTGTTTTTT
TRBV12-3/TRBV12-4,16,TRBJ2-5,TRBD2,NA,CASSFNGGSYQETQYF,TGTGCCAGCAGTTTTAATGGCGGGAGCTACCAAGAGACCCAGTACTTC
TRBV11-2,19,TRBJ2-1,TRBD2,many,CASSLDPPGVAGTINEQFF,TGTGCCAGCAGCTTAGATCCCCCGGGAGTAGCGGGGACTATTAATGAGCAGTTCTTC
TRBV5-1,14,TRBJ2-3,TRBD1,many,CASSRDSITDTQYF,TGCGCCAGCAGCCGGGACAGTATCACAGATACGCAGTATTTT
TRBV19,15,TRBJ2-3,TRBD1,NA,CASSIGDSNSDTQYF,TGTGCCAGTAGTATAGGGGACAGCAACTCAGATACGCAGTATTTT
TRBV20-1,14,TRBJ1-6,NA,few,CSAKVTANNSPLHF,TGCAGTGCTAAGGTGACAGCTAATAATTCACCCCTCCACTTT
TRBV5-1,15,TRBJ2-3,NA,many,CASSPRHGSTDTQYF,TGCGCCAGCAGCCCGAGACATGGTTCGACAGATACGCAGTATTTT
TRBV3-1,15,TRBJ2-1,TRBD2,NA,CASSLTAGAGNEQFF,TGTGCCAGCAGCCTAACAGCGGGAGCCGGCAATGAGCAGTTCTTC
TRBV9,17,TRBJ1-6,TRBD1,NA,CASSRQGRIQSNSPLHF,TGTGCCAGTTCGAGACAGGGAAGAATACAGAGTAATTCACCCCTCCACTTT
TRBV4-2,16,TRBJ2-3,TRBD2,many,CASSQSPAGFTDTQYF,TGTGCCAGCAGCCAAAGCCCAGCGGGGTTCACAGATACGCAGTATTTT
TRBV27,16,TRBJ2-3,TRBD2,NA,CASSFGGGTSADTQYF,TGTGCCAGCAGTTTTGGAGGGGGGACTAGCGCAGATACGCAGTATTTT
TRBV12-5,12,TRBJ2-5,NA,few,CASGLVGETQYF,TGTGCTAGTGGTTTGGTAGGAGAGACCCAGTACTTC
TRBV15,17,TRBJ2-3,NA,few,CATSRDRRQELTDTQYF,TGTGCCACCAGCAGAGATCGGCGACAGGAGCTCACAGATACGCAGTATTTT
TRBV11-3,14,TRBJ1-1,NA,NA,CASSLPVGNTEAFF,TGTGCCAGCAGCTTGCCCGTAGGGAACACTGAAGCTTTCTTT
TRBV4-2,16,TRBJ2-7,TRBD1,many,CASSQGKGTELYEQYF,TGTGCCAGCAGCCAAGGTAAAGGGACAGAACTCTACGAGCAGTACTTC
TRBV21-1,16,TRBJ1-2,NA,many,CASSKGGFKAHYGYTF,TGTGCCAGCAGCAAAGGGGGCTTTAAGGCCCACTATGGCTACACCTTC
TRBV12-3/TRBV12-4,12,TRBJ2-1,NA,many,CASSKQVREQFF,TGTGCCAGCAGCAAACAGGTCCGAGAGCAGTTCTTC